The entry below describes one TCR beta chain. Its target is unknown. The table came from immunoSEQ multiplex PCR; TCRdb's copy has only in-frame clones and leaves some out. The sample lists tens of thousands of clones, approximately 71% seen once, with 4% to 4.5% in the top ten. The sample is drawn from a study of vaccination effects on CD4 cells after COVID-19. Study overall: After under 2.5 million PBMC were placed in each well, they were cultured with about 10 IU/ml IL-2 and roughly 10 ug/ml peptides.

Points from the study as a whole: Limitations: small convalescent group and missing early post-infection timepoints.

The CDR3 is 14 residues long. From germline, CDR1 is LGHDT and CDR2 YNNKEL (reference sequence). V lost 4 bases, J lost 2 bases, and 8 bases lay in between. When around 9 days of culture had elapsed, CD4+ T cells were isolated. Half of the medium was exchanged for IL-2 medium on both days 3 and 7. Sequencing used CD4+ T cells from PBMCs cultured without peptide, obtained before COVID-19 vaccination. This clonotype was sampled from a human donor who received a COVID-19 vaccine. The genes are TRBV3-1 (or the pseudogene TRBV3-2) and TRBJ2-2; TRBD1 is a possible D gene (5 bases). The CDR3: CASSPRTNTGELFF. The CDR3, as DNA: TGTGCCAGCAGCCCTAGGACAAACACCGGGGAGCTGTTTTTT.